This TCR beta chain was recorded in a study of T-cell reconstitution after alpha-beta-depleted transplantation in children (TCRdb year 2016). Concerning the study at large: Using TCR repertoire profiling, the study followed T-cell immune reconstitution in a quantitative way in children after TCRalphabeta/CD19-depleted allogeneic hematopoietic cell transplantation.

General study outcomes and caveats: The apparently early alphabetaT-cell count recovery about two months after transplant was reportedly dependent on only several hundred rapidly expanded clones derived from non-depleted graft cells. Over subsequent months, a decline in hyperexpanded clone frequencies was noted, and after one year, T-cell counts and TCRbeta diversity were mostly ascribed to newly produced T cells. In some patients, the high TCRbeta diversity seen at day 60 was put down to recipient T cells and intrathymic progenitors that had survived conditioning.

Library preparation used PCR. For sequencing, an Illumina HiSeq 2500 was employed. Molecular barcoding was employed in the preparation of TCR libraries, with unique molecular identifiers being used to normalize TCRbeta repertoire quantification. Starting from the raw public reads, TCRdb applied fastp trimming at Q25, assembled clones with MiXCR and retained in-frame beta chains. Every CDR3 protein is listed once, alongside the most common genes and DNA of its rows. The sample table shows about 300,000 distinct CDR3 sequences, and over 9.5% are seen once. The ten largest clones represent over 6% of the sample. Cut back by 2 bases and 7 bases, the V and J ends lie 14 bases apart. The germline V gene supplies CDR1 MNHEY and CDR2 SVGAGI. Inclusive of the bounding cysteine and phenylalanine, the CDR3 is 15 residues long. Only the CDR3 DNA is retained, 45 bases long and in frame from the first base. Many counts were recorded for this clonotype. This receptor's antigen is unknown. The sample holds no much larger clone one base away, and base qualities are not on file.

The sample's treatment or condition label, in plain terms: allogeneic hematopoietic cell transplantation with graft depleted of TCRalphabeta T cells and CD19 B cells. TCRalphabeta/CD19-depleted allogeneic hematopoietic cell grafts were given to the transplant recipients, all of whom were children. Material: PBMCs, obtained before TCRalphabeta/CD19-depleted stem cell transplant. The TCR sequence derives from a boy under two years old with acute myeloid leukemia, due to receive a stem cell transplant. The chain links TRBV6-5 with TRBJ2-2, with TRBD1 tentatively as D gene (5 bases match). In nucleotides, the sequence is TGTGCCAGCAGTTACGGCAGGGCAGGGCACGGGGAGCTGTTTTTT. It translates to CASSYGRAGHGELFF.